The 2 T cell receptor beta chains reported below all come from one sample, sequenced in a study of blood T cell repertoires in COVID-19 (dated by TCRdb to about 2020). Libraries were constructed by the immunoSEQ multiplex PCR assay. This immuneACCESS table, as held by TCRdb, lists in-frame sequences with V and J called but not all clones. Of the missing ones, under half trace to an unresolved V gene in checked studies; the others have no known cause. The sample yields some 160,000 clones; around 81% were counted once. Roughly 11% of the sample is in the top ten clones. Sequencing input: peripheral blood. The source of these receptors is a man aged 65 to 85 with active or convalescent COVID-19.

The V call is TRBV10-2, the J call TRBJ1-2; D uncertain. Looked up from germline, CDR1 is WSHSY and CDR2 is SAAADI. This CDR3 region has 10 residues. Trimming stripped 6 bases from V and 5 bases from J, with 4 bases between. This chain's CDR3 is CASSGYGYTF. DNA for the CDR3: TGCGCCAGCAGCGGGTATGGCTACACCTTC.

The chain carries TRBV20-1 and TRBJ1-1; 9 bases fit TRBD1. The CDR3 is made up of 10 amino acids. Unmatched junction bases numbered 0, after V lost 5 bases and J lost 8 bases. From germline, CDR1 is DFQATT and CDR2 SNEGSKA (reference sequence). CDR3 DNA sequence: TGCAGTGCTGACAGGGGGGAAGCTTTCTTT. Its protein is CSADRGEAFF.